This T cell receptor (beta chain) originates from a study of cytomegalovirus exposure and HLA in healthy donors. General study results and limits: In a later analysis, compared with equally common non-associated chains, HLA-associated beta chains were more expanded.

A word on this clone: Its antigen is as yet unknown.

The primer mix had 60 Vbeta and 13 Jbeta primers. Data came from immunoSEQ multiplex PCR; TCRdb stores just in-frame clones and leaves some out. In the table there are 130,000 to 150,000 clones, 70% to 85% of which are singletons. The CDR3 spans 15 residues. V shed 6 bases, J shed 5 bases, and the junction held 8 bases outside the gene matches. From germline, CDR1 is SGHAT and CDR2 FQNNGV. The TCR comes from a man aged 40-50 years in good health and CMV-seropositive. The material sequenced was PBMCs. The J gene is TRBJ2-7, the V gene TRBV11-2; TRBD2 matches 12 bases. For the CDR3, the DNA is TGTGCCAGCAGACAGCTTAGACTAGCGGGAGACGAGCAGTACTTC. Translating gives CASRQLRLAGDEQYF.